These 24 T cell receptor beta chains were all obtained from the same sample, sequenced in a study of shared clonotypes between healthy human individuals. Produced via immunoSEQ multiplex PCR; TCRdb's table is partial and in-frame only. Seen here are over a million clones, approximately 72% observed once, and the top ten hold around 1.5%. The sample taken for sequencing was memory CD4+ T cells sorted from blood. Subset noted: CD45RA-negative fraction. Receptors originate from a man aged 18 to 29 in good health.

Only a few counts were recorded for this clone. The rearrangement joins TRBV30 to TRBJ2-7, with 8 bases aligning to TRBD2. Germline trimming cut 5 bases from V and 3 bases from J; bases unmatched to any gene: 12. The CDR3 length is 15 residues. CDR1 and CDR2 from the germline V gene are GTSNPN and SVGIG (reference sequence). CDR3 protein: CAWYKRGRSGYEQYF. In nucleotides, the CDR3 is TGTGCCTGGTATAAGCGGGGGAGGTCCGGCTACGAGCAGTACTTC.

This clone turned up a few times. The V and J genes are TRBV30 and TRBJ2-1, with 9 bases matching TRBD2. Trimming removed 6 bases from V and 7 bases from J; junction bases left unmatched: 13. The germline CDR1 and CDR2 sequences are GTSNPN and SVGIG (reference sequence). The CDR3 sequence is 15 residues long. CDR3 nucleotide sequence: TGTGCCTGCCAACCGGGACTAGCTGTCGGGAATGAGCAGTTCTTC. Translated: CACQPGLAVGNEQFF.

J is TRBJ2-7 and V is TRBV6-5; D is uncertain. Germline CDR1 is MNHEY and CDR2 is SVGAGI. The CDR3 extends over 15 amino acids. V was pared by 4 bases and J by 2 bases, with 15 bases between. CDR3 protein: CASSFDGARAYEQYF. CDR3 nucleotides: TGTGCCAGCAGTTTCGACGGTGCTCGGGCCTACGAGCAGTACTTC.

The chain uses TRBV5-1 and TRBJ1-2, with 7 bases aligning to TRBD1. V shed 4 bases, J shed 4 bases, and the junction held 4 bases outside the gene matches. CDR3 size: 13 residues. The germline CDR1 and CDR2 sequences are SGHRS and YFSETQ. The CDR3: CASSPTGVYGYTF. The CDR3 nucleotides are TGCGCCAGCAGCCCAACAGGGGTCTATGGCTACACCTTC.

This rearrangement joins TRBV21-1 to TRBJ1-5; TRBD1 reflects the table's D call only, with no check against the DNA. TRBV21-1 is flagged as a pseudogene. The CDR3 runs to 15 residues. CDR3 DNA: TGTGCCAGCGGTCTACTACAGGGGGCAGATCAGCCCCAGCATTTT. Translated, it gives CASGLLQGADQPQHF.

J is TRBJ2-7 and V is TRBV7-8; 10 nucleotides match TRBD2. The V segment lost 1 base and the J segment 3 bases; nucleotides outside the gene matches: 6. The CDR3 is 16 residues long. Germline assignment: CDR1 SGHVS and CDR2 FQNEAQ. The CDR3 DNA is TGTGCCAGCAGCTTAGTCTCTCCTAGCGGGAGCTACGAGCAGTACTTC. Translation gives CASSLVSPSGSYEQYF.

This clone occurred a few times. V gene TRBV29-1 combines with J gene TRBJ2-7, with 9 bases aligning to TRBD1. This CDR3 is 14 amino acids long. Germline V gives CDR1 SQVTM, CDR2 ANQGSEA. V shed 6 bases, J shed 5 bases, and the junction held 11 bases outside the gene matches. The CDR3 region has the DNA TGCAGCGTCATACCCGGGACAGGGATCCACGAGCAGTACTTC. Encoded protein: CSVIPGTGIHEQYF.

The rearrangement uses TRBV5-6 and TRBJ2-5; the D is unclear. With 6 bases removed from V and 3 bases from J, the gap between germline ends came to 27 bases. Germline values: CDR1 SGHDT, CDR2 YYEEEE. This CDR3 has 18 residues. This CDR3 is CASTRMGSHISDKETQYF. CDR3 coding DNA: TGTGCCAGCACCCGGATGGGCAGCCATATTTCCGATAAAGAGACCCAGTACTTC.

This clone has a handful of counts. This chain joins TRBV5-1 and TRBJ2-3, with 8 bases identical to TRBD1. CDR3 length equals 16 residues. V lost 0 bases to trimming and J lost 2 bases; unmatched junction nucleotides: 5. Germline V CDR1 and CDR2: SGHRS, YFSETQ. CDR3 amino acids: CASSLAGTGYTDTQYF. DNA of the CDR3: TGCGCCAGCAGCTTGGCCGGGACAGGCTACACAGATACGCAGTATTTT.

The chain links TRBV7-2 to TRBJ1-1; D might be TRBD1 (6 bases). The CDR3 runs 13 residues. V was cut by 10 bases and J by 2 bases, with 14 bases left in between. Germline CDR1 and CDR2: SGHTA and FQGNSA. In DNA, the CDR3 is TGTGCCATTTTGGTGGGGGCCAACACTGAAGCTTTCTTT. Encoded protein: CAILVGANTEAFF.

V is TRBV29-1 and J is TRBJ1-5; D is perhaps TRBD1 (5 bases). The CDR3 has 14 residues. V was clipped by 8 bases and J by 4 bases, with 18 bases between them. From germline, CDR1 is SQVTM and CDR2 ANQGSEA. The CDR3 reads CSYFSGLSNQPQHF. In nucleotides, the CDR3 is TGCAGCTACTTCTCGGGACTCTCTAATCAGCCCCAGCATTTT.

The rearrangement joins TRBV7-2 to TRBJ1-1, with 9 bases lining up with TRBD1. Germline CDR1 reads SGHTA; CDR2 reads FQGNSA. The CDR3 spans 15 residues. V was clipped by 6 bases and J by 1 base; unmatched bases: 6. The CDR3 nucleotides read TGTGCCAGCAGTAAACAGGGGGCTGGGAACACTGAAGCTTTCTTT. Amino acid sequence: CASSKQGAGNTEAFF. Supplemented by reference TRBV7-2 and TRBJ1-1, the full variable domain reads GAGVSQSPSNKVTEKGKDVELRCDPISGHTALYWYRQSLGQGLEFLIYFQGNSAPDKSGLPSDRFSAERTGGSVSTLTIQRTQQEDSAVYLCASSKQGAGNTEAFFGQGTRLTVV.

The V call is TRBV30, the J call TRBJ1-6, with a tentative D call TRBD1 (6 bases). The CDR3 covers 12 residues. Germline loops: CDR1 GTSNPN, CDR2 SVGIG (reference sequence). Trimming stripped 5 bases from V and 8 bases from J, with 10 bases between. The CDR3: CAWSQGYSPLHF. CDR3 in DNA: TGTGCCTGGTCTCAGGGGTATTCACCCCTCCACTTT.

The sample holds many counts of this clone. CDR3 protein: CAWNVNGGNTIYF. The CDR3 DNA follows: TGTGCCTGGAATGTGAACGGTGGAAACACCATATATTTT. The V and J genes are TRBV30 and TRBJ1-3; D is undetermined. Germline lookup yields CDR1 GTSNPN and CDR2 SVGIG (reference sequence). The ends were cut back, 4 bases at V and 3 bases at J, with 10 bases in the middle. This CDR3 region has 13 residues.

This chain connects TRBV10-3 to TRBJ1-5, with TRBD1 matching 9 bases. Per germline, CDR1 ENHRY and CDR2 SYGVKD. The junction had 6 bases not matched to a gene; V was cut back by 6 bases and J by 9 bases. The CDR3 has 13 residues. The DNA for the CDR3 is TGTGCCATCAGGACAGGGGGAGGAGGGCCCCAGCATTTT. As protein: CAIRTGGGGPQHF.

This clone was counted a few times. V gene TRBV30 combines with J gene TRBJ1-1; 7 positions agree with TRBD1. Trimming removed 7 bases from V and 7 bases from J; junction bases left unmatched: 12. The V gene's germline CDR1 is GTSNPN and CDR2 SVGIG (reference sequence). The CDR3 spans 13 residues. The CDR3 nucleotides are TGTGCCTCTAATAGTAGGGGGCTAGATGAAGCTTTCTTT. Translated, it gives CASNSRGLDEAFF.

V is TRBV10-3 and J is TRBJ1-1; no clear D gene. V lost 5 bases and J lost 0, with 4 bases in between. The germline V gene has CDR1 ENHRY and CDR2 SYGVKD. The CDR3 runs to 12 residues. CDR3 nucleotides: TGTGCCATCAGTAATATGAACACTGAAGCTTTCTTT. Its translation is CAISNMNTEAFF.

Concerning this clone itself: Since a much larger clone is just one base distant, this may be a read error. The same CDR3 is also encoded by other DNA sequences in this sample. This chain connects TRBV18 to TRBJ2-1; TRBD1 matches 7 bases. Germline CDR1 and CDR2: KGHSH and LQKENI. The CDR3 sequence is 15 residues long. V lost 0 bases and J lost 3; bases outside the gene matches: 2. The CDR3 spells CASSPPAGGYNEQFF. In DNA, the CDR3 is TGTGCCAGCTCACCACCGGCAGGGGGCTACAATGAGCAGTTCTTC.

V gene TRBV2 combines with J gene TRBJ2-7; D might be TRBD2 (6 bases). This CDR3 has 13 residues. V shed 3 bases and J shed 2 bases, with 8 bases lying between them. The germline V gene has CDR1 SNHLY and CDR2 FYNNEI. For the CDR3, the DNA is TGTGCCAGCAGTGAGGAGCGGGCCTACGAGCAGTACTTC. Protein: CASSEERAYEQYF. Full variable domain (outside the CDR3, taken from reference TRBV2 and TRBJ2-7): EPEVTQTPSHQVTQMGQEVILRCVPISNHLYFYWYRQILGQKVEFLVSFYNNEISEKSEIFDDQFSVERPDGSNFTLKIRSTKLEDSAMYFCASSEERAYEQYFGPGTRLTVT.

This chain links TRBV4-1 with TRBJ2-3, with 14 bases fitting TRBD2. After removal of 1 base from V and 4 bases from J, the junction contained 1 base not matched to a gene. The V gene's germline CDR1 is MGHRA and CDR2 YSYEKL. This CDR3 has 16 amino acids. CDR3 DNA: TGCGCCAGCAGCCAAGTGACTAGCGGGAGGGCAGATACGCAGTATTTT. It yields the protein CASSQVTSGRADTQYF.

The CDR3 nucleotides read TGTGCTAGTGGTTTGGTTTCTCCCTCTGGGGCCAACGTCCTGACTTTC. This sequence encodes CASGLVSPSGANVLTF. This chain connects TRBV12-5 to TRBJ2-6, with D uncertain. The CDR3 covers 16 residues. The V and J ends lost 0 bases and 0 bases respectively, with 6 bases between them. Germline V lookup: CDR1 LGHNT, CDR2 FRNRAP.

The rearrangement links TRBV19 to TRBJ1-5; 10 bases fit TRBD1. The CDR3 loop spans 15 amino acids. With 5 bases clipped from V and 5 bases from J, the junction kept 6 bases outside the gene matches. Germline values: CDR1 LNHDA, CDR2 SQIVND (reference sequence). The CDR3 spells CASSPGTGAHQPQHF. CDR3 DNA: TGTGCCAGTAGTCCGGGGACAGGGGCCCATCAGCCCCAGCATTTT. The full variable domain, completed using reference TRBV19 and TRBJ1-5, is DGGITQSPKYLFRKEGQNVTLSCEQNLNHDAMYWYRQDPGQGLRLIYYSQIVNDFQKGDIAEGYSVSREKKESFPLTVTSAQKNPTAFYLCASSPGTGAHQPQHFGDGTRLSIL.

V gene TRBV5-6 combines with J gene TRBJ2-7; D may be TRBD1 (6 bases). The CDR3 is 16 amino acids. The germline CDR1 and CDR2 sequences are SGHDT and YYEEEE. Trimming removed 7 bases from V and 0 bases from J, with 20 bases in between. CDR3 loop: CASETLIRGRSYEQYF. In DNA, the CDR3 is TGTGCCAGCGAAACTCTTATCAGGGGTCGCTCCTACGAGCAGTACTTC.

This chain joins TRBV7-9 and TRBJ1-5, with a weak D call TRBD1 (6 bases). CDR1 is SEHNR and CDR2 is FQNEAQ in the germline V gene (reference sequence). The CDR3 sequence is 16 residues long. V gave up 1 base and J gave up 1 base, with 11 bases separating them. As DNA, the CDR3 is TGTGCCAGCAGCTTAGTAGTTGGGGGCAGCAATCAGCCCCAGCATTTT. Amino acids: CASSLVVGGSNQPQHF.